The rows below give T cell receptor beta chains drawn from one sample of a study of CD8 T cells in ankylosing spondylitis. TCRdb used MiXCR to reprocess the 5' RACE reads, holding one entry per CDR3 protein. The sample shows roughly 470,000 distinct CDR3 sequences, roughly 26% of them seen only once. Sequenced material: blood, either unsorted or a sorted T cell fraction (not recorded which). The receptors come from a male donor with ankylosing spondylitis. CDR3s include the opening cysteine and the closing phenylalanine or tryptophan. D genes are given only for firm matches. The listing skips clone size in some rows; elsewhere it reads once, few, many or a size class.

TRBJ2-7,NA,NA,TRBV7-8,TGTGCCAGCAGCTTTAGACTCTCCTACGAGCAGTACTTC,CASSFRLSYEQYF
TRBJ2-2,TRBD2,few,TRBV7-7,TGTGCCAGCAGCAGTGGGGGAGGGCCCACCGGGGAGCTGTTTTTT,CASSSGGGPTGELFF
TRBJ1-1,NA,many,TRBV27,TGTGCCAGCAGTTTATCAGCGGGGGCGGACACTGAAGCTTTCTTT,CASSLSAGADTEAFF
TRBJ2-1,NA,NA,TRBV7-8,TGTGCCAGCAGCCTCCGGGACGGCCTCTACAATGAGCAGTTCTTC,CASSLRDGLYNEQFF
TRBJ2-1,TRBD2,many,TRBV5-1,TGCGCCAGCAGCGGCGGACTAGCGGGAGTGAGAGAGCAGTTCTTC,CASSGGLAGVREQFF
TRBJ2-5,TRBD2,few,TRBV7-8,TGTGCCAGCAGCTTCCGGACTAGCGGGTACCAAGAGACCCAGTACTTC,CASSFRTSGYQETQYF
TRBJ2-3,TRBD2,NA,TRBV19,TGTGCCAGTAGTCAGGCGGGAGACGGAGATACGCAGTATTTT,CASSQAGDGDTQYF
TRBJ2-3,TRBD1,NA,TRBV12-3/TRBV12-4,TGTGCCAGCAGGTCGGACAGGGCAAGCACAGATACGCAGTATTTT,CASRSDRASTDTQYF
TRBJ2-1,NA,NA,TRBV6-5,TGTGCCAGCAGTTACTCTTCTGCAGGGGTCAATGAGCAGTTCTTC,CASSYSSAGVNEQFF
TRBJ2-7,NA,NA,TRBV5-1,TGCGCCAGCAGCTCTTACTACCAACCTCAGTCCGAGCAGTACTTC,CASSSYYQPQSEQYF
TRBJ2-1,NA,few,TRBV7-2,TGTGCCAGCAGCCCTATCTTGGCGGGTGAGCAGTTCTTC,CASSPILAGEQFF
TRBJ1-5,NA,NA,TRBV20-1,TGCAGTGCTAGAGAGGGGGCGCGGAGCAATCAGCCCCAGCATTTT,CSAREGARSNQPQHF
TRBJ1-2,NA,few,TRBV12-3/TRBV12-4,TGTGCCAGCAGTAGCCGGGCCTCGGTTATAGGCTACACCTTC,CASSSRASVIGYTF
TRBJ1-5,TRBD1,few,TRBV12-3/TRBV12-4,TGTGCCAGCAGTTGGGGACAGGTGAGACAGCCCCAGCATTTT,CASSWGQVRQPQHF
TRBJ2-1,NA,few,TRBV11-3,TGTGCCAGCAGGAGGGTAGGGACGGGTGAGCAGTTCTTC,CASRRVGTGEQFF
TRBJ1-1,TRBD1,few,TRBV2,TGTGCCAGCAGCCAGAGGACAGGGGGCTATGGTGAAGCTTTCTTT,CASSQRTGGYGEAFF
TRBJ2-2,TRBD1,NA,TRBV5-1,TGCGCCAGCAGCTTGTACCAGGGGGACACCGGGGAGCTGTTTTTT,CASSLYQGDTGELFF
TRBJ1-2,NA,NA,TRBV29-1,TGCAGCGTTGAAGGGGAGGCCGAATCATACTATGGCTACACCTTC,CSVEGEAESYYGYTF
TRBJ1-2,TRBD1,NA,TRBV5-1,TGCGCCAGCAGCCTGGTTCCGGGACAGGATTATGGCTACACCTTC,CASSLVPGQDYGYTF
TRBJ2-2,TRBD1,NA,TRBV20-1,TGCAGTGCTAGGAGACAGGGGCGGACCGGGGAGCTGTTTTTT,CSARRQGRTGELFF
TRBJ1-5,NA,NA,TRBV7-8,TGTGCCAGCAGCCGGGGGATTTGGGAACCCCAGCATTTT,CASSRGIWEPQHF
TRBJ1-6,NA,NA,TRBV3-1,TGTGCCAGCAGCCAAGATCTGGGCAATAGCCTCCACTTT,CASSQDLGNSLHF
TRBJ2-2,TRBD1,NA,TRBV3-1,TGTGCCAGCAGCTCCTTTGGGACAGGGGGGACCGGGGAGCTGTTTTTT,CASSSFGTGGTGELFF
TRBJ2-2,NA,NA,TRBV25-1,TGTGCCAGCACCCAAAACGGGGAGCTGTTTTTT,CASTQNGELFF
TRBJ2-3,NA,few,TRBV7-9,TGTGCCAGCAGCTTAGGCCAGGTTAGAGATACGCAGTATTTT,CASSLGQVRDTQYF
TRBJ1-2,NA,few,TRBV7-9,TGTGCCAGTCAGGGCAGGGAGAGGGATGGCTACACCTTC,CASQGRERDGYTF
TRBJ1-4,NA,NA,TRBV6-1,TGTGCCAGCAGTGAGTACGGGCAGGAAAAACTGTTTTTT,CASSEYGQEKLFF
TRBJ2-1,TRBD2,NA,TRBV20-1,TGCAGTGCTTTAGACCTGCTCGGGGGGAGCTCCTACAATGAGCAGTTCTTC,CSALDLLGGSSYNEQFF
TRBJ2-3,NA,NA,TRBV3-1,TGTGCCAGCAGCCAAGAATTGAACAGAAACACAGATACGCAGTATTTT,CASSQELNRNTDTQYF
TRBJ1-3,TRBD1,few,TRBV2,TGTGCCAGCAGACGGGACAGGGGGAACACCATATATTTT,CASRRDRGNTIYF
TRBJ2-2,NA,NA,TRBV12-3/TRBV12-4,TGTGCCAGCAGTCGGGGTGGGACGGCGAACACCGGGGAGCTGTTTTTT,CASSRGGTANTGELFF
TRBJ2-7,NA,few,TRBV5-1,TGCGCCAGCAGCTTGGCGATGGCCAGCACCTACGAGCAGTACTTC,CASSLAMASTYEQYF
TRBJ2-2,NA,few,TRBV28,TGTGCCAGCAAAACCGCGAGCGACAACACCGGGGAGCTGTTTTTT,CASKTASDNTGELFF
TRBJ1-2,NA,NA,TRBV5-1,TGCGCCAGCAGCGTCACCCGAGCTAACTATGGCTACACCTTC,CASSVTRANYGYTF
TRBJ2-5,NA,NA,TRBV11-2,TGTGCCAGCAGCTTAGTTCGCCCCGGGAGGACAGGGCCGTACCAAGAGACCCAGTACTTC,CASSLVRPGRTGPYQETQYF
TRBJ2-3,TRBD2,many,TRBV29-1,TGCAGCGTGCTTACTAGCGGGAGCTCAGATACGCAGTATTTT,CSVLTSGSSDTQYF
TRBJ1-4,TRBD1,NA,TRBV29-1,TGCAGCGCCGGACAGGAGCTATATGAAAAACTGTTTTTT,CSAGQELYEKLFF
TRBJ2-7,NA,NA,TRBV20-1,TGCAGTGCTAGGATCAACGGACCCAACGAGCAGTACTTC,CSARINGPNEQYF
TRBJ2-2,NA,NA,TRBV6-2/TRBV6-3,TGTGCCAGCAGAGTCACCGGGGAGCTGTTTTTT,CASRVTGELFF
TRBJ2-5,TRBD2,few,TRBV14,TGTGCCAGCAGCCAAGGGGTAGCGGGAGTTGCTGAGACCCAGTACTTC,CASSQGVAGVAETQYF
TRBJ1-1,NA,few,TRBV14,TGTGCCAGCAGCTTGAATCGGGGGGGCACTGAAGCTTTCTTT,CASSLNRGGTEAFF
TRBJ2-1,NA,NA,TRBV20-1,TGCAGTGCTAGGCGGAGCTCCTACAATGAGCAGTTCTTC,CSARRSSYNEQFF
TRBJ1-2,NA,NA,TRBV13,TGTGCCAGCAGCGCGGCCGGTTGGATTGGAACCCATGGCTACACCTTC,CASSAAGWIGTHGYTF
TRBJ2-5,NA,NA,TRBV5-1,TGCGCCAGCAGGGGAGCGGAGCTACAAGAGACCCAGTACTTC,CASRGAELQETQYF
TRBJ1-5,NA,few,TRBV24-1,TGTGCCACCAGTCCGGACGGTAATCAGCCCCAGCATTTT,CATSPDGNQPQHF
TRBJ2-5,TRBD1,few,TRBV14,TGTGCCAGCAGCCGTGGACAGGGGAGTTCGGAGACCCAGTACTTC,CASSRGQGSSETQYF